The entry below describes one T cell receptor beta chain. Its target is unknown. This specimen comes from a study of cytomegalovirus exposure and HLA in healthy donors. Study results and limitations: Later analysis revealed greater clonal expansion in HLA-associated TCR beta chains than in equally common others. The study flagged about 160 TCR beta chains as cytomegalovirus-associated. A classifier reportedly called cytomegalovirus status with high sensitivity and specificity.

The PCR contained 60 Vbeta and 13 Jbeta primers. Sequenced by immunoSEQ multiplex PCR; TCRdb stores in-frame clones only, minus some. The repertoire holds around 130,000 clones, over 75% seen once, with 1.5% to 2% in the top ten. The germline V gene has CDR1 KGHSH and CDR2 LQKENI. This CDR3 region has 16 residues. V was trimmed by 6 bases and J by 0 bases, leaving 15 bases between them. Material: PBMCs. The clonotype comes from a boy aged 10-17 years in good health and CMV-seronegative. This rearrangement joins TRBV18 to TRBJ1-3, with D unclear. This chain's CDR3 is CASSPTVGDSGNTIYF. The CDR3 DNA is TGTGCCAGCTCTCCTACCGTCGGGGACTCTGGAAACACCATATATTTT. The whole variable domain, filled in from reference TRBV18 and TRBJ1-3, reads NAGVMQNPRHLVRRRGQEARLRCSPMKGHSHVYWYRQLPEEGLKFMVYLQKENIIDESGMPKERFSAEFPKEGPSILRIQQVVRGDSAAYFCASSPTVGDSGNTIYFGEGSWLTVV.